This TCR beta chain comes out of a study of T-cell reconstitution after alpha-beta-depleted transplantation in children. The germline V gene has CDR1 MNHEY and CDR2 SVGAGI. The CDR3 is 15 residues long. V shed 4 bases and J shed 0 bases, with 11 bases lying between them. This clonotype was counted at least ten times. Preparing the TCRbeta library involved the use of unique molecular identifiers. TCRdb used MiXCR to reprocess the PCR reads, holding one entry per CDR3 protein. The sample lists 190,000 or so distinct CDR3 sequences, roughly 6.8% occurring once. Sequences were derived from PBMCs from the stem cell graft donor, sampled from the stem cell graft. This receptor was taken from a human donor who donated a stem cell graft to a child with Wiskott-Aldrich syndrome. V is TRBV6-5 and J is TRBJ2-3, with unresolved D. CDR3 sequence (DNA): TGTGCCAGCAGTTCCTCATTTACTAGCACAGATACGCAGTATTTT. Amino acids: CASSSSFTSTDTQYF.